The 18 T cell receptor beta chains below come from one sample, sequenced in a study of CD8 T cells in ankylosing spondylitis (TCRdb year 2017). The library was produced with 5' RACE. Sequencing was performed on an Illumina HiSeq 2500. TCRdb reprocessing: public reads trimmed at Q25 with fastp, clones called with MiXCR, in-frame beta chains kept. Rows are combined by CDR3 protein, so each entry shows the most common genes and DNA. The sample table records some 200,000 distinct CDR3 sequences; 18% of these occur just once. The top ten clones comprise approximately 4% of the sample. Sequences were obtained from blood, either unsorted or a sorted T cell fraction (not recorded which). All receptors derive from a male donor between 10 and 30 years old with ankylosing spondylitis or in good health (not recorded which). Donor details come from another sample of the same person, matched by shared clones.

This clonotype showed up many times. The chain carries TRBV24-1 and TRBJ1-2, with 8 bases matching TRBD1. Germline CDR1 KGHDR, CDR2 SFDVKD. J was trimmed by 1 base and V by 4 bases; bases with no gene match: 7. The CDR3 totals 16 residues. The CDR3 DNA follows: TGTGCCACCAGTGAGGGCCCGACAGGGGATAACTATGGCTACACCTTC. It is translated as CATSEGPTGDNYGYTF.

This clonotype showed up many times. The chain combines TRBV27 with TRBJ1-5; 7 bases match TRBD1. Germline assignment: CDR1 MNHEY and CDR2 SMNVEV (reference sequence). This CDR3 is 14 amino acids long. The V gene end was trimmed by 6 bases and the J gene end by 2 bases; junction bases not matched to a gene: 4. CDR3 sequence (DNA): TGTGCCAGCAGGGATGACAGGGGCAATCAGCCCCAGCATTTT. This gives the protein CASRDDRGNQPQHF.

Ten or more counts support this clonotype. The rearrangement uses TRBV12-3 or TRBV12-4 and TRBJ2-5; D ambiguous. V was clipped by 3 bases and J by 3 bases, with 5 bases between them. The CDR3 contains 12 residues. The CDR3 DNA reads TGTGCCAGCAGTTTCACAGAAGAGACCCAGTACTTC. Translated, it gives CASSFTEETQYF.

This clonotype was counted many times. This chain uses TRBV7-2 with TRBJ2-5, with D unclear. V was trimmed by 3 bases and J by 5 bases, leaving 7 bases between them. This CDR3 spans 12 amino acids. The germline gives CDR1 SGHTA, CDR2 FQGNSA. The CDR3, as DNA: TGTGCCAGCAGCTTGTCCCGGGAGACCCAGTACTTC. Amino acids: CASSLSRETQYF.

This clonotype occurred a few times. The V call is TRBV29-1, the J call TRBJ2-5, with D perhaps assigned TRBD1 or TRBD2 (5 bases each). Trimming took 0 bases from V and 3 from J, leaving 8 bases between them. From germline, CDR1 is SQVTM and CDR2 ANQGSEA. The CDR3 runs to 13 residues. The CDR3 DNA reads TGCAGCGTTGAAGATCGAGGGGAAGAGACCCAGTACTTC. Residues: CSVEDRGEETQYF.

This chain connects TRBV18 to TRBJ1-1, with D unresolved. Germline lookup yields CDR1 KGHSH and CDR2 LQKENI. Deletions cut 0 bases from V and 7 bases from J, with 6 bases between. There are 12 residues in the CDR3. The CDR3 coding sequence is TGTGCCAGCTCACCACCGTTGGGTGAAGCTTTCTTT. Protein product: CASSPPLGEAFF. Using reference TRBV18 and TRBJ1-1 for the parts outside the CDR3, the full variable domain is NAGVMQNPRHLVRRRGQEARLRCSPMKGHSHVYWYRQLPEEGLKFMVYLQKENIIDESGMPKERFSAEFPKEGPSILRIQQVVRGDSAAYFCASSPPLGEAFFGQGTRLTVV.

This clonotype occurred many times. The chain has TRBV11-2 and TRBJ2-2; unclear D gene. Germline-derived CDR1 and CDR2 are SGHAT and FQNNGV. The V end was cut by 3 bases, the J end by 8 bases, with 10 bases between. The CDR3 runs 13 residues. The CDR3, as DNA: TGTGCCAGCAGCTTCGAGATTTGGGGGGAGCTGTTTTTT. Its translation: CASSFEIWGELFF.

A few counts support this clonotype. The V gene is TRBV29-1, the J gene TRBJ2-1; 7 bases are a match to TRBD1. Germline V gene data show CDR1 as SQVTM and CDR2 as ANQGSEA. The CDR3 runs to 14 residues. V lost 7 bases and J lost 3; bases outside the gene matches: 9. CDR3 sequence (DNA): TGCAGCGGGACCACAGGGGCGCTCTACAATGAGCAGTTCTTC. This sequence encodes CSGTTGALYNEQFF.

The table lists this clonotype with many counts. This chain links TRBV3-1 with TRBJ2-1; 7 nucleotides line up with TRBD2. From germline, CDR1 is LGHDT and CDR2 YNNKEL (reference sequence). With V trimmed by 3 bases and J by 1 base, 6 bases remained unmatched. CDR3 length: 16 residues. Written as DNA, the CDR3 is TGTGCCAGCAGCCACTCCAGCGGGAATTCCTACAATGAGCAGTTCTTC. Amino acid sequence: CASSHSSGNSYNEQFF.

This clonotype was recorded a few times. The chain uses TRBV6-6 and TRBJ2-1, with 9 bases identical to TRBD2. Germline CDR1 MNHNY, CDR2 SVGAGI (reference sequence). V was clipped by 3 bases and J by 10 bases; unmatched bases: 19. The CDR3 has 18 residues. The CDR3 loop reads CASSYSSGRFGTQWEQFF. CDR3 DNA: TGTGCCAGCAGTTATTCCAGCGGGAGGTTTGGCACACAATGGGAGCAGTTCTTC.

This chain connects TRBV7-2 to TRBJ1-5, with D unclear. The V and J ends lost 6 bases and 3 bases respectively, with 9 bases between them. From germline, CDR1 is SGHTA and CDR2 FQGNSA. This CDR3 is built from 13 residues. The CDR3 coding sequence is TGTGCCAGCAGTAGACAATACAATCAGCCCCAGCATTTT. It encodes CASSRQYNQPQHF.

In its sample, this clonotype was seen many times. This chain uses TRBV5-5 with TRBJ2-5; D is perhaps TRBD1 or TRBD2 (5 bases each). V was clipped by 2 bases and J by 2 bases, with 22 bases between them. The CDR3 is 18 amino acids. CDR1 is SGHKS, CDR2 YYEKEE, per germline (reference sequence). DNA for the CDR3: TGTGCCAGCAGCTTTTCCTTTGGGACGACCAATCCACAAGAGACCCAGTACTTC. Amino acid sequence: CASSFSFGTTNPQETQYF.

This clonotype was recorded many times. The genes are TRBV7-2 and TRBJ2-1, with D perhaps matching TRBD1 or TRBD2 (5 bases each). Trimming took 6 bases from V and 6 from J, leaving 12 bases between them. Germline assignment: CDR1 SGHTA and CDR2 FQGNSA. This CDR3 region has 13 residues. The CDR3 reads CASRQQGPNEQFF. The CDR3, as DNA: TGTGCCAGCAGACAGCAGGGACCCAATGAGCAGTTCTTC.

This clonotype was seen at least ten times. The rearrangement uses TRBV27 and TRBJ2-5; D is unresolved. Trimming removed 6 bases from V and 7 bases from J, with 15 bases in between. CDR1 is MNHEY and CDR2 is SMNVEV in the germline V gene (reference sequence). The CDR3 covers 13 residues. The CDR3: CASRLIPRGTQYF. The CDR3 coding sequence is TGTGCCAGCAGACTGATCCCCCGAGGGACCCAGTACTTC.

This chain uses TRBV5-1 with TRBJ2-1; no definite D call. Trimming took 0 bases from V and 2 from J, leaving 6 bases between them. Looked up from germline, CDR1 is SGHRS and CDR2 is YFSETQ. The CDR3 totals 14 residues. CDR3 nucleotide sequence: TGCGCCAGCAGCTTGGCTTTCCCCTACAATGAGCAGTTCTTC. Its translation: CASSLAFPYNEQFF.

This clonotype was detected many times. CDR3 protein: CASSFVSFGWTVKSGSSQGDTQYF. For the CDR3, the DNA is TGTGCCAGCAGTTTTGTTTCTTTCGGCTGGACAGTAAAGAGCGGGAGTAGTCAAGGAGATACGCAGTATTTT. The chain employs TRBV12-3 or TRBV12-4 and TRBJ2-3, with 8 bases lining up with TRBD2. Losses at the gene ends were 3 bases for V and 5 bases for J; bases not matched to a gene: 34. The CDR3 length is 24 residues.

The CDR3 nucleotides are TGTGCCAGCAGTGAAGGCAGGGGGAACACTGAAGCTTTCTTT. Protein product: CASSEGRGNTEAFF. This chain links TRBV2 with TRBJ1-1; tentatively, D is TRBD1 (6 bases). V lost 1 base to trimming and J lost 1 base, with 7 bases between them. The germline V gene has CDR1 SNHLY and CDR2 FYNNEI. This CDR3 is 14 amino acids long.

At least ten counts were recorded for this clonotype. The rearrangement joins TRBV6-1 to TRBJ2-1, with unresolved D. Trimming stripped 1 base from V and 4 bases from J, with 5 bases between. The CDR3 is 13 amino acids. From germline, CDR1 is MNHNS and CDR2 SASEGT. The CDR3 DNA reads as TGTGCCAGCAGTGAAGGACTGTACAATGAGCAGTTCTTC. Translated: CASSEGLYNEQFF.